This passage covers 14 T cell receptor beta chains from one sample sequenced in a study of CD4 T cells in relation to SARS-CoV-2 and coronaviruses. Clones were read by immunoSEQ multiplex PCR, and TCRdb kept only the in-frame ones, dropping some. The sample shows about 26,000 clones, roughly 76% of them seen only once. CD4+ T cells from unexposed donors were obtained before the COVID-19 pandemic (2011-2018). CD4+ T cells were isolated from the cells after 10 days of culture. Their cognate antigens are unknown. Specimen: CD4+ T cells from PBMCs, cultured in vitro. All receptors come from a human donor in good health.

The rearrangement uses TRBV4-2 and TRBJ2-2; 11 nucleotides align to TRBD1. The CDR3 contains 18 residues. Germline V gene sequence: CDR1 LGHNA, CDR2 YNFKEQ. Germline trimming cut 0 bases from V and 7 bases from J; bases unmatched to any gene: 10. CDR3 residues: CASSQEPIGQGAFGELFF. In nucleotides, the CDR3 is TGTGCCAGCAGCCAAGAACCAATCGGACAGGGGGCGTTCGGGGAGCTGTTTTTT.

The genes are TRBV6-5 and TRBJ1-6, with TRBD1 matching over 9 bases. Germline-derived CDR1 and CDR2 are MNHEY and SVGAGI. The CDR3 length is 16 residues. After removal of 2 bases from V and 3 bases from J, the junction contained 2 bases not matched to a gene. Written as DNA, the CDR3 is TGTGCCAGCAGTTACGGACAGGGGTACTATAATTCACCCCTCCACTTT. It specifies CASSYGQGYYNSPLHF.

This clone was detected only a few times. The genes are TRBV5-1 and TRBJ1-5; the match to TRBD1 covers 10 bases. The CDR3 loop spans 15 amino acids. Per germline, CDR1 SGHRS and CDR2 YFSETQ. Trimming cost V 0 bases and J 5 bases; bases outside gene matches: 2. The CDR3 reads CASSLVGTGDQPQHF. Here the CDR3 DNA reads TGCGCCAGCAGCTTGGTCGGGACAGGGGATCAGCCCCAGCATTTT. The full variable domain, its missing parts supplied by reference TRBV5-1 and TRBJ1-5, is KAGVTQTPRYLIKTRGQQVTLSCSPISGHRSVSWYQQTPGQGLQFLFEYFSETQRNKGNFPGRFSGRQFSNSRSEMNVSTLELGDSALYLCASSLVGTGDQPQHFGDGTRLSIL.

V and J are TRBV5-5 and TRBJ2-1, with TRBD2 matching over 12 bases. Unmatched junction bases numbered 9, after V lost 4 bases and J lost 1 base. This CDR3 region has 18 residues. In germline, CDR1 is SGHKS, CDR2 YYEKEE (reference sequence). In nucleotides, the CDR3 is TGTGCCAGCAGCACCCTAGCGGGGGGGCGGACTTCCTACAATGAGCAGTTCTTC. Translating gives CASSTLAGGRTSYNEQFF.

This clone has a handful of counts. The chain uses TRBV2 and TRBJ1-5; D not resolved. Trimming took 4 bases from V and 2 from J, leaving 12 bases between them. CDR1 and CDR2 (germline): SNHLY, FYNNEI. The CDR3 extends over 15 amino acids. This chain's CDR3 is CASSGGGLGNQPQHF. The CDR3 nucleotides read TGTGCCAGCAGTGGGGGTGGGTTGGGCAATCAGCCCCAGCATTTT.

The V call is TRBV6-2 or TRBV6-3, the J call TRBJ2-7, with 8 bases matching TRBD1. Germline CDR1 and CDR2: MNHEY and SVGEGT. The V and J ends lost 2 bases and 3 bases, in that order; junction bases with no gene match: 15. The CDR3 is made up of 18 amino acids. The CDR3 sequence is CASSYSSFGGTGFYEQYF. The CDR3 region has the DNA TGTGCCAGCAGTTACAGTTCTTTTGGGGGGACAGGATTCTACGAGCAGTACTTC.

The chain employs TRBV7-9 and TRBJ1-5, with D possibly TRBD1 on 5 matching bases. The CDR3 has 15 amino acids. The germline V gene has CDR1 SEHNR and CDR2 FQNEAQ (reference sequence). V was cut by 2 bases and J by 6 bases, with 14 bases left in between. This CDR3 reads CASSLSSGSGQPQHF. CDR3 DNA: TGTGCCAGCAGCTTATCTTCAGGGTCAGGTCAGCCCCAGCATTTT.

The genes are TRBV6-2 or TRBV6-3 and TRBJ1-5, with D tentatively TRBD1 (6 bases). Per the germline V gene, CDR1 is MNHEY and CDR2 is SVGEGT. The CDR3 spans 14 residues. Trimming took off 5 bases at V and 5 bases at J, with 13 bases between the two ends. CDR3 coding DNA: TGTGCCAGCAGTCTGGACAGTCCCGATCAGCCCCAGCATTTT. Encoded protein: CASSLDSPDQPQHF.

The J gene is TRBJ2-3, the V gene TRBV10-2; TRBD2 agrees at 8 bases. This CDR3 is 14 amino acids long. J gave up 0 bases and V 7 bases, and 3 bases lay outside the gene matches. Germline lookup yields CDR1 WSHSY and CDR2 SAAADI. CDR3 sequence reads: CASKQRESTDTQYF. The CDR3, as DNA: TGCGCCAGCAAACAGCGGGAGAGCACAGATACGCAGTATTTT.

The sample holds one count of this clone. The chain links TRBV30 to TRBJ1-1; no clear D gene. Germline V gives CDR1 GTSNPN, CDR2 SVGIG (reference sequence). Deletions cut 3 bases from V and 1 base from J, with 9 bases between. The CDR3 has 13 residues. CDR3 coding DNA: TGTGCCTGGAGCGGACTTGGGAACACTGAAGCTTTCTTT. It is translated as CAWSGLGNTEAFF.

The genes are TRBV10-2 and TRBJ1-2, with D possibly TRBD1 on 6 matching bases. This CDR3 contains 12 residues. Germline CDR1 WSHSY, CDR2 SAAADI. Trimming pared 4 bases from V and 5 bases from J, leaving 8 bases between. CDR3 DNA: TGCGCCAGCAGTGCGGGGGCGTATGGCTACACCTTC. Encoded protein: CASSAGAYGYTF.

This sequence joins TRBV6-5 and TRBJ1-1; maybe TRBD1 (6 bases). The CDR3 sequence is 12 residues long. Trimming left V 8 bases short and J 6 bases short, with 13 bases between. Germline V gene lookup returns CDR1 MNHEY and CDR2 SVGAGI. CDR3 DNA: TGTGCCAGCTCACAGGGAGCCGCTGAAGCTTTCTTT. It yields the protein CASSQGAAEAFF.

Remarks on this clone: The junction differs from germline at one of its ends, possibly a read error. The chain employs TRBV19 and TRBJ1-6; D perhaps matches TRBD1 (6 bases). The length of the CDR3 is 10 residues. CDR1 LNHDA and CDR2 SQIVND come from the germline V gene (reference sequence). DNA for the CDR3: TGTGCCAGCCCCCGGGACACTGTATACTTT. Its protein is CASPRDTVYF.

The rearrangement joins TRBV4-1 to TRBJ2-5; D is undetermined. The CDR3 is made up of 14 amino acids. The germline V gene encodes CDR1 MGHRA and CDR2 YSYEKL. V shed 3 bases and J shed 5 bases, with 13 bases lying between them. The CDR3, as DNA: TGCGCCAGCAGCCAGCTCGGACCCTCGGAGACCCAGTACTTC. Amino acid sequence: CASSQLGPSETQYF.